This note documents a single TCR beta chain sequence. Its specificity is not known. The PCR made use of 60 Vbeta and 13 Jbeta primers. The protocol was immunoSEQ multiplex PCR, while the TCRdb copy is restricted to in-frame clones and leaves out a portion. There are some 70,000 clones in the sample; under 80% occur only once, and roughly 5.1% lies in the top ten. This sample stems from a study of cytomegalovirus exposure and HLA in healthy donors. Study-wide points: When analyzed later, a missense DCLRE1C variant was found to be linked to TCR beta V- and J-gene trimming.

This receptor was taken from a male donor in good health and CMV-seropositive. The material sequenced was PBMCs.

CDR3 in DNA: TGTGCCAGCACTCTACAGGGGTTCAGGGAGACCCAGTACTTC. The encoded protein is CASTLQGFRETQYF. V is TRBV7-2 and J is TRBJ2-5, with 7 bases matching TRBD1. The J segment lost 5 bases and the V segment lost 7 bases, leaving 10 bases of the junction unmatched. The length of the CDR3 is 14 residues. Germline CDR1 SGHTA, CDR2 FQGNSA. The full variable domain, its missing parts supplied by reference TRBV7-2 and TRBJ2-5, is GAGVSQSPSNKVTEKGKDVELRCDPISGHTALYWYRQSLGQGLEFLIYFQGNSAPDKSGLPSDRFSAERTGGSVSTLTIQRTQQEDSAVYLCASTLQGFRETQYFGPGTRLLVL.